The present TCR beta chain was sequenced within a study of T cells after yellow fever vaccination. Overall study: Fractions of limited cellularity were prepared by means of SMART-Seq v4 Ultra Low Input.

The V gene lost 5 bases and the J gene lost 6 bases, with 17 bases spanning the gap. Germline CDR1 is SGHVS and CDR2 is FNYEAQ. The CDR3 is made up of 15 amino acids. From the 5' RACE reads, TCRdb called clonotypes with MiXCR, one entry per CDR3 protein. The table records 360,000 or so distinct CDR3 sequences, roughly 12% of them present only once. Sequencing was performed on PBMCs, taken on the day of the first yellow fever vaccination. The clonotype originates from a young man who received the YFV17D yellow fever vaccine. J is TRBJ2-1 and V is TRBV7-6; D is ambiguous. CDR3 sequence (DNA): TGTGCCAGCAGCCCCGGAAAGGGTAGGAGCAATGAGCAGTTCTTC. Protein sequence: CASSPGKGRSNEQFF.